Shown below are 18 T cell receptor beta chains from a single sample sequenced in a study of T cells after yellow fever vaccination. TCRdb fed the 5' RACE reads into MiXCR, producing one record per CDR3 protein. The sample contains about 210,000 distinct CDR3 sequences, 6% to 8% of which appear only once. Material: CD4+ T cells sorted from PBMCs, obtained on the day of the yellow fever booster vaccination. Receptor source: a man younger than 40 who received the YFV17D yellow fever vaccine.

Ten or more counts support this clonotype. The chain has TRBV20-1 and TRBJ2-7, with no clear D. CDR1 and CDR2 (germline): DFQATT, SNEGSKA (reference sequence). V shed 3 bases and J shed 4 bases, with 10 bases lying between them. The CDR3 covers 12 residues. CDR3 region: CSARGTEYEQYF. The CDR3 DNA sequence: TGCAGTGCTAGGGGTACAGAGTACGAGCAGTACTTC.

The table lists this clonotype with a few counts. The chain has TRBV7-2 and TRBJ2-1; D not resolved. CDR3 size: 14 residues. V lost 1 base to trimming and J lost 8 bases, with 12 bases between them. Germline CDR1 is SGHTA and CDR2 is FQGNSA. CDR3 loop: CASSLGWAQDEQFF. The CDR3 DNA reads TGTGCCAGCAGCTTAGGATGGGCGCAGGATGAGCAGTTCTTC.

This clonotype was detected ten times or more. The chain links TRBV12-3 or TRBV12-4 to TRBJ2-5, with 9 bases identical to TRBD2. The CDR3 contains 14 residues. The junction had 7 bases not matched to a gene; V was cut back by 7 bases and J by 4 bases. This CDR3 reads CASIPAGGGETQYF. CDR3 sequence (DNA): TGTGCCAGCATTCCCGCGGGAGGGGGAGAGACCCAGTACTTC.

The chain combines TRBV4-3 with TRBJ2-3; tentatively, D is TRBD1 (6 bases). CDR1 and CDR2 from the germline V gene are LGHNA and YSLEER. Trimming left V 1 base short and J 6 bases short, with 17 bases between. The CDR3 is made up of 16 amino acids. DNA of the CDR3: TGCGCCAGCAGCCAAGCCGCTGACAGGCTGCGGGATACGCAGTATTTT. It encodes CASSQAADRLRDTQYF.

In this sample, this clonotype turned up a few times. The chain is built from TRBV3-1 and TRBJ1-2, with D unresolved. There are 13 residues in the CDR3. Germline V gene lookup returns CDR1 LGHDT and CDR2 YNNKEL (reference sequence). V lost 1 base, J lost 8 bases, and 11 bases lay in between. CDR3 amino acids: CASSQAPGLGYTF. DNA of the CDR3: TGTGCCAGCAGCCAAGCCCCCGGTTTGGGCTACACCTTC.

V is TRBV11-1 and J is TRBJ1-2; D may be TRBD1 (6 bases). This CDR3 comprises 19 residues. In germline, CDR1 is SGHAT, CDR2 FQDESV (reference sequence). V shed 3 bases and J shed 2 bases, with 25 bases lying between them. Here the CDR3 reads CASSFSRSLNRAANYGYTF. The CDR3 DNA follows: TGTGCCAGCAGCTTTTCTCGATCTTTGAACAGGGCAGCGAACTATGGCTACACCTTC.

This clonotype came up a few times. The chain has TRBV5-4 and TRBJ1-1; D might be TRBD1 (6 bases). The V gene's germline CDR1 is SGHNT and CDR2 YYREEE (reference sequence). V was trimmed by 1 base and J by 6 bases, leaving 19 bases between them. This CDR3 has 16 amino acids. As DNA, the CDR3 is TGTGCCAGCAGCTTGTACCGGGGGGCGGAAGTCTCTGAAGCTTTCTTT. This gives the protein CASSLYRGAEVSEAFF.

The CDR3 region is CASGEGQGINEQFF. The CDR3 region has the DNA TGTGCCAGCGGTGAGGGACAGGGGATTAATGAGCAGTTCTTC. This sequence joins TRBV19 and TRBJ2-1, with 10 bases that match TRBD1. The CDR3 length is 14 residues. The ends lost 9 bases at V and 7 bases at J; junction bases unmatched: 9. The germline V gene has CDR1 LNHDA and CDR2 SQIVND (reference sequence).

This clonotype was recorded a few times. This chain connects TRBV7-6 to TRBJ2-7; TRBD2 matches 7 bases. This CDR3 is 13 amino acids long. V was pared by 1 base and J by 5 bases, with 2 bases of the junction left unmatched. CDR1 and CDR2 (germline): SGHVS, FNYEAQ. This CDR3 is CASSLGLADEQYF. The CDR3 DNA follows: TGTGCCAGCAGCTTAGGACTAGCAGACGAGCAGTACTTC.

The chain links TRBV29-1 to TRBJ2-7, with 12 positions matching TRBD1. The CDR3 is 13 amino acids. The trim removed 6 bases at V and 4 bases at J, leaving 4 bases unmatched. Germline values: CDR1 SQVTM, CDR2 ANQGSEA. CDR3 DNA: TGCAGCGTACCGGGACAGGGGGCTTACGAGCAGTACTTC. Its translation: CSVPGQGAYEQYF.

This clonotype came up many times. The chain combines TRBV20-1 with TRBJ2-1; 9 nucleotides match TRBD2. Germline-derived CDR1 and CDR2 are DFQATT and SNEGSKA (reference sequence). This CDR3 spans 15 amino acids. V was pared by 5 bases and J by 6 bases, with 11 bases of the junction left unmatched. The CDR3 is CSARSGTSNFNEQFF. DNA of the CDR3: TGCAGTGCTCGATCCGGGACTAGCAATTTCAATGAGCAGTTCTTC.

The rearrangement uses TRBV7-9 and TRBJ1-5; D gene ambiguous. The V end lost 8 bases, the J end lost 0 bases, and 14 bases lay between the germline ends. This CDR3 is 15 amino acids long. Germline CDR1 SEHNR, CDR2 FQNEAQ (reference sequence). This CDR3 reads CASQELSNSNQPQHF. The CDR3 DNA follows: TGTGCCAGCCAAGAGCTGTCAAATAGCAATCAGCCCCAGCATTTT.

This clonotype was picked up a small number of times. The chain carries TRBV5-1 and TRBJ2-7, with D possibly being TRBD2 (6 bases). Trimming cost V 4 bases and J 7 bases, with 12 bases left between them. CDR3 size: 12 residues. From germline, CDR1 is SGHRS and CDR2 YFSETQ. CDR3 region: CASSRDSREQYF. The CDR3 nucleotides are TGCGCCAGCAGCCGGGACTCCAGGGAGCAGTACTTC. The variable domain in full, with the rest retrieved from reference TRBV5-1 and TRBJ2-7, is KAGVTQTPRYLIKTRGQQVTLSCSPISGHRSVSWYQQTPGQGLQFLFEYFSETQRNKGNFPGRFSGRQFSNSRSEMNVSTLELGDSALYLCASSRDSREQYFGPGTRLTVT.

This clonotype was picked up many times. The CDR3 nucleotides read TGCGCCAGCGGACAACTAGGACGGGGCGGGGAGCTGTTTTTT. Translation gives CASGQLGRGGELFF. V usage is TRBV5-1 and J usage is TRBJ2-2, with D possibly being TRBD1 or TRBD2 (5 bases each). This CDR3 is 14 amino acids long. Germline V gives CDR1 SGHRS, CDR2 YFSETQ. The V and J ends lost 7 bases and 7 bases respectively, with 17 bases between them.

This clonotype appeared many times. The chain carries TRBV9 and TRBJ2-7; the D gene is possibly TRBD2 (5 bases). V was cut by 4 bases and J by 2 bases, with 19 bases left in between. This CDR3 contains 16 residues. Per the germline V gene, CDR1 is SGDLS and CDR2 is YYNGEE. The CDR3 sequence is CASSPLGGSFPYEQYF. The CDR3 DNA reads as TGTGCCAGCAGCCCCCTAGGTGGGAGTTTCCCCTACGAGCAGTACTTC.

This clonotype showed up just a few times. V usage is TRBV20-1 and J usage is TRBJ2-3, with 9 nucleotides matching TRBD2. J was trimmed by 5 bases and V by 6 bases; bases with no gene match: 12. Germline lookup yields CDR1 DFQATT and CDR2 SNEGSKA (reference sequence). The CDR3 is made up of 15 amino acids. The chain's CDR3 is CSAKAGTSRRDTQYF. DNA for the CDR3: TGCAGTGCAAAAGCCGGGACTAGCCGGAGAGATACGCAGTATTTT.

This clonotype showed up many times. This chain uses TRBV12-3 or TRBV12-4 with TRBJ2-3; TRBD2 agrees at 16 bases. This CDR3 is 18 amino acids long. Trimming at V came to 7 bases and at J to 3 bases, leaving 10 bases not matched to a gene. The CDR3 region is CASKPGTSGRARTDTQYF. The CDR3 DNA sequence: TGTGCCAGCAAACCCGGGACTAGCGGGAGGGCCAGAACAGATACGCAGTATTTT.

This clonotype was seen many times. The chain carries TRBV6-2 or TRBV6-3 and TRBJ1-2, with D tentatively TRBD1 (5 bases). Germline V gene data show CDR1 as MNHEY and CDR2 as SVGEGT. The CDR3 extends over 13 amino acids. Trimming removed 2 bases from V and 3 bases from J, with 7 bases in between. The CDR3 DNA follows: TGTGCCAGCAGTTACGGGGGATACTATGGCTACACCTTC. Translation: CASSYGGYYGYTF.